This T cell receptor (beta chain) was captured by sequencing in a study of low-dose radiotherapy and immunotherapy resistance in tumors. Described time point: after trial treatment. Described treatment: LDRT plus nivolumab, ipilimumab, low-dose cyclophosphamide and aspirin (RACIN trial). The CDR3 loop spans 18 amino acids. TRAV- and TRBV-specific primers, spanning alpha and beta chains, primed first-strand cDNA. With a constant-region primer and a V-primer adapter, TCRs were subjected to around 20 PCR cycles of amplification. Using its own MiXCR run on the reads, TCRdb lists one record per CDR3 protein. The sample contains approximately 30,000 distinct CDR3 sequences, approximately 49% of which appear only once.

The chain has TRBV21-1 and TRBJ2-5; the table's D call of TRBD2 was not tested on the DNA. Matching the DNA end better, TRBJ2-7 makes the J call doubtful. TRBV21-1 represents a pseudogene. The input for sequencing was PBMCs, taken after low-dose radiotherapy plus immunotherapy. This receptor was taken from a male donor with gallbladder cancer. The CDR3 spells CASLGFGASGRSSYEQYF. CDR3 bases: TGTGCCAGCTTGGGGTTTGGGGCTAGCGGAAGAAGCTCCTACGAGCAGTACTTC.